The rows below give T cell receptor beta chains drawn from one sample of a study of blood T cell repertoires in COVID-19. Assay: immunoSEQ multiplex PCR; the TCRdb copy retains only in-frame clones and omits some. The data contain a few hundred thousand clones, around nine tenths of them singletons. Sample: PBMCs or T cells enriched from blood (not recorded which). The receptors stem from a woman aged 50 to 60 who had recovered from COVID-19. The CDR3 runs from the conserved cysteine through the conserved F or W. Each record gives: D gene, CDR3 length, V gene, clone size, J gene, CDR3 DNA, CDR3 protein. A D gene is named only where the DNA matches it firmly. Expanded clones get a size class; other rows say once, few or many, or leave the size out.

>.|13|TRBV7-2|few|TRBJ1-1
TGTGCCAGCAGCTTGGACAGGAACACTGAAGCTTTCTTT
CASSLDRNTEAFF
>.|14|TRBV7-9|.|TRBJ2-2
TGTGCCAGCAGCTTACTGGGGGCAACCGGGGAGCTGTTTTTT
CASSLLGATGELFF
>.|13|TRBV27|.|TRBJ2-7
TGTGCCAGCAAGGGGGGGCTATTCTACGAGCAGTACTTC
CASKGGLFYEQYF
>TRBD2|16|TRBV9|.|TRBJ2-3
TGTGCCAGCAGCCCCAGACTAGCGGGAGAAACAGATACGCAGTATTTT
CASSPRLAGETDTQYF
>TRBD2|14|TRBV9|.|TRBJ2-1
TGTGCCAGCAGCGTAGTGTCGGGAGGGAATGAGCAGTTCTTC
CASSVVSGGNEQFF
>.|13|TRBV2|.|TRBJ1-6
TGTGCCAGTAAACAGGGCTACGGGTCACCCCTCCACTTT
CASKQGYGSPLHF
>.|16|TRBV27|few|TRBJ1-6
TGTGCCAGCAGTTTTTCGGCAGGGGCTTTTCGGTCACCCCTCCACTTT
CASSFSAGAFRSPLHF
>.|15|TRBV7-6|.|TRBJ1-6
TGTGCCAGCAGCTTGTCACCTAACTATAATTCACCCCTCCACTTT
CASSLSPNYNSPLHF
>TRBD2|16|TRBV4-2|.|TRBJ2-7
TGTGCCAGCAGCCAGACACTAGCGGGCGTCGGGAGCGAGCAGTACTTC
CASSQTLAGVGSEQYF
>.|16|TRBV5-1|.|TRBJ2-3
TGCGCCAGCAGCTTGCGTTGGGAGAAGAGCACAGATACGCAGTATTTT
CASSLRWEKSTDTQYF
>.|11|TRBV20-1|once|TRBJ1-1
TGCAGTGCTAAATCCGAGGCTGAAGCTTTCTTT
CSAKSEAEAFF
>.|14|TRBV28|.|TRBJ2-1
TGTGCCAGCAGTGAACAGGGGGGGGACAATGAGCAGTTCTTC
CASSEQGGDNEQFF
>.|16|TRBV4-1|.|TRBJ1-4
TGCGCCAGCAGCCAAACCCCGGGAGGGTCTAATGAAAAACTGTTTTTT
CASSQTPGGSNEKLFF
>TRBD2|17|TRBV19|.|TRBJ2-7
TGTGCCAGTAGTATAGTAGTCGGGGGGGACGGAACCTACGAGCAGTACTTC
CASSIVVGGDGTYEQYF
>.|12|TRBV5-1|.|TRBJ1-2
TGCGCCAGCAGCCAAGCTAGTGATGGCTACACCTTC
CASSQASDGYTF
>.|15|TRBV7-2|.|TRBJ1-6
TGTGCCAGCAGCTTAACGAGCTCCTATAATTCACCCCTCCACTTT
CASSLTSSYNSPLHF
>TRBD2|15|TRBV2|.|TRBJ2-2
TGTGCCAGCAGTCTAAGCGGGAGCGACACCGGGGAGCTGTTTTTT
CASSLSGSDTGELFF
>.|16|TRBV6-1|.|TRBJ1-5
TGTGCCAGCAGTGACGGGCAGGGTTGGGGCAATCAGCCCCAGCATTTT
CASSDGQGWGNQPQHF
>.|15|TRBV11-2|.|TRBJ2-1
TGTGCCAGCAGCTTAGTTCTGAGCTCCTACAATGAGCAGTTCTTC
CASSLVLSSYNEQFF
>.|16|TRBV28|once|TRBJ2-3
TGTGCCAGCAGACTTAACCCGGGACTCTTCACAGATACGCAGTATTTT
CASRLNPGLFTDTQYF
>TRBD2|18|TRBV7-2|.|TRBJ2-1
TGTGCCAGCAGCTTAGTAGTGGGCGGCGGGAGTTTCTACAATGAGCAGTTCTTC
CASSLVVGGGSFYNEQFF
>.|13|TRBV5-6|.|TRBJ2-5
TGTGCCAGCAGCTTGGGTAGCGGAGAGACCCAGTACTTC
CASSLGSGETQYF
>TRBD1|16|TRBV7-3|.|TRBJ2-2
TGTGCCAGCAGCTTAACGTTTGGGACAGAATTCGGGGAGCTGTTTTTT
CASSLTFGTEFGELFF
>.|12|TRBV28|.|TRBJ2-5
TGTGCCAGCAGTCAGGGGAGTGAGACCCAGTACTTC
CASSQGSETQYF
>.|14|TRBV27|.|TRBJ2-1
TGTGCCAGCGGACGACTAGTTTCCTACAATGAGCAGTTCTTC
CASGRLVSYNEQFF
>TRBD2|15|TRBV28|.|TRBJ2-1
TGTGCCAGCAGTCAAGCGGGGCGCGGGGATAATGAGCAGTTCTTC
CASSQAGRGDNEQFF
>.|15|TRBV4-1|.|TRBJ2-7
TGCGCCAGCAGCCAAGATTCTCGACTAGGGGACGAGCAGTACTTC
CASSQDSRLGDEQYF
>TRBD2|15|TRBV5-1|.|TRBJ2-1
TGCGCCAGCAAGGTTAGCGGGAGGGTTGTACATGAGCAGTTCTTC
CASKVSGRVVHEQFF
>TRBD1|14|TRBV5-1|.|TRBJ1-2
TGCGCCAGCAGCTTGGAACAGGGGGCTCACGGCTACACCTTC
CASSLEQGAHGYTF
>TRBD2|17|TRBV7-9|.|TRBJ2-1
TGTGCCAGCAGCCCGCCCCCCCGACTAGCGGGAGCCTATGAGCAGTTCTTC
CASSPPPRLAGAYEQFF
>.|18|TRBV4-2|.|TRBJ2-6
TGTGCCAGCAGCCTATTGACAGAGAGCCGCTCTGGGGCCAACGTCCTGACTTTC
CASSLLTESRSGANVLTF
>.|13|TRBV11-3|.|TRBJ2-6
TGTGCCAGCAGCCACTCTGGGGCCAACGTCCTGACTTTC
CASSHSGANVLTF
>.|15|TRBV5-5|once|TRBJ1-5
TGTGCCAGCAGCTTTGTTCCAGATAGCAATCAGCCCCAGCATTTT
CASSFVPDSNQPQHF
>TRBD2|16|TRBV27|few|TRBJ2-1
TGTGCCAGCAGCTTCCTGTTGACTAGCGGGTCGAATGAGCAGTTCTTC
CASSFLLTSGSNEQFF
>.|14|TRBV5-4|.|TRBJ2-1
TGTGCCAGCAGCTTGGACTTGAGGGAGAATGAGCAGTTCTTC
CASSLDLRENEQFF
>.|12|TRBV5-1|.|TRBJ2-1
TGCGCCAGCAGGTACGGTGACAATGAGCAGTTCTTC
CASRYGDNEQFF
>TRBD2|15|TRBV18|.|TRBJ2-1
TGTGCCAGCTCGCAGTTAGCGGGAATTTACAATGAGCAGTTCTTC
CASSQLAGIYNEQFF
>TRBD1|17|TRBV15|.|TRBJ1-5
TGTGCCACCAGCAGAGATTATCTGGACAGGGGCAATCAGCCCCAGCATTTT
CATSRDYLDRGNQPQHF
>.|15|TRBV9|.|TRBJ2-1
TGTGCCAGCAGCGTAGAAGGGGACACTTACAATGAGCAGTTCTTC
CASSVEGDTYNEQFF
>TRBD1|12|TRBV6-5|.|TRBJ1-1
TGTGCCAGCAGTCAAACAGGGGCTGAAGCTTTCTTT
CASSQTGAEAFF
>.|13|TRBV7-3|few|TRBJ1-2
TGTGCCAGCAGCCAAAGGGCAGGGCATGGCTACACCTTC
CASSQRAGHGYTF
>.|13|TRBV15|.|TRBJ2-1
TGTGCCACCAGCCAGAACTACTACAATGAGCAGTTCTTC
CATSQNYYNEQFF
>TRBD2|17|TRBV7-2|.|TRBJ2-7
TGTGCCAGCAGCTTAGAGCCTAGCGGGGTGGTAGGCTACGAGCAGTACTTC
CASSLEPSGVVGYEQYF
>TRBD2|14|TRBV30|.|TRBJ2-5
TGTGCCTGGATTAGAGCGGGAGGGAGTGAGACCCAGTACTTC
CAWIRAGGSETQYF
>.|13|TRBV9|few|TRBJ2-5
TGTGCCAGCAGCGCCGGACTACAAGAGACCCAGTACTTC
CASSAGLQETQYF
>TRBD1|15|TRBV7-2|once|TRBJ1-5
TGTGCCAGCAGCGCGACAGGGGGCGGACATCAGCCCCAGCATTTT
CASSATGGGHQPQHF
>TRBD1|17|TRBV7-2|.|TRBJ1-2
TGTGCCAGCAGCTTAGCGTCGGGAAGAACAGGGGGCGATGGCTACACCTTC
CASSLASGRTGGDGYTF
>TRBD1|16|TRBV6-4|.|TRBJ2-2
TGTGCCAGCAGTGAAGACAGGGGATTGGGAACCGGGGAGCTGTTTTTT
CASSEDRGLGTGELFF
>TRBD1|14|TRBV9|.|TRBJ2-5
TGTGCCAGCAGCTCCAGACAGGGGGCGGAGACCCAGTACTTC
CASSSRQGAETQYF
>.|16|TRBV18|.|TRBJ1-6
TGTGCCAGCTCACCCCAAAAAGGGTCGGGAAATTCACCCCTCCACTTT
CASSPQKGSGNSPLHF